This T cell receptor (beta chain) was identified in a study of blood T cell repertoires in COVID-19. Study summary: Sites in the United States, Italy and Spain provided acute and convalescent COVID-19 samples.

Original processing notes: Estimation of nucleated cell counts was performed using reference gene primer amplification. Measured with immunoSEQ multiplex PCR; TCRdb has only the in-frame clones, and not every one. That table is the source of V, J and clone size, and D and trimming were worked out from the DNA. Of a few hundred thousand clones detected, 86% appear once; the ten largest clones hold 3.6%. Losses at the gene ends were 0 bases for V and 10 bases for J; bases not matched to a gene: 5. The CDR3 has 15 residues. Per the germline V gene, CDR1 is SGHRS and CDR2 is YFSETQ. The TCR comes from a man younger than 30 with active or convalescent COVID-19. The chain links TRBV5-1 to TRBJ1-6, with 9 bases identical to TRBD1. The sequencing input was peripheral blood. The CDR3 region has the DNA TGCGCCAGCAGCTTGGCGGGACAGGGTATCTCACCCCTCCACTTT. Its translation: CASSLAGQGISPLHF.